This T cell receptor beta chain was identified during a study of Ad26.COV2.S vaccination and SARS-CoV-2 variants. Whole-study context: Ad26.COV2.S given intramuscularly, once or twice 56 days apart.

The treatment: 19 received Ad26.COV2.S at low or high dose, single or two shots; roughly 5 received placebo; per-sample allocation not given. Sampling was performed 63 days after the first vaccine or placebo injection. Study-wide points: Vaccine recipients had higher spike-specific TCR breadth than placebo recipients. Possibly, TCR breadth and depth analyses underestimated total T cell responses.

Concerning this clone: What it binds is unknown.

Only in-frame clones appear in the TCRdb table, and some are missing; sequencing was by immunoSEQ multiplex PCR. The sample lists about 680,000 clones; roughly 90% were seen once. This sequence originates from a person aged 18-65 years who received the Ad26.COV2.S COVID-19 vaccine or a placebo. Here the sequenced sample was peripheral blood, taken in a trial of Ad26.COV2.S vaccine versus placebo.

The CDR3 here is CAISDPTLAGVRTGELFF. In DNA, the CDR3 is TGTGCCATCAGTGACCCCACCCTAGCGGGAGTGAGAACCGGGGAGCTGTTTTTT. The V gene is TRBV10-3, the J gene TRBJ2-2; 10 nucleotides line up with TRBD2. V trimming: 3 bases; J trimming: 5 bases; junction bases outside the gene matches: 12. Germline V CDR1 and CDR2: ENHRY, SYGVKD. CDR3 length: 18 residues.